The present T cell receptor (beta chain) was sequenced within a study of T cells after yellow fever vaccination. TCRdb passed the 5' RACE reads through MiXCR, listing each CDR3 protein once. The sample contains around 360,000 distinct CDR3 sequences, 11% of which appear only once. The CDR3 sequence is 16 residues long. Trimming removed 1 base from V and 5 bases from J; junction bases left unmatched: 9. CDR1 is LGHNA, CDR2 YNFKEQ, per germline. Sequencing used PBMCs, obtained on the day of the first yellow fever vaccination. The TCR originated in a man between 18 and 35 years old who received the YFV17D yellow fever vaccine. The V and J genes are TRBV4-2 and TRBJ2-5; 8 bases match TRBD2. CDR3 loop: CASSQGSGGGMETQYF. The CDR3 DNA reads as TGTGCCAGCAGCCAAGGAAGCGGGGGAGGGATGGAGACCCAGTACTTC.